This TCR beta chain was profiled in a study of T cell changes during pregnancy in multiple sclerosis. The method was immunoSEQ multiplex PCR; TCRdb's version includes in-frame clones alone and lacks a portion of them. The sample has approximately 57,000 clones, about 90% seen once. The CDR3 runs to 15 residues. The V gene end was trimmed by 8 bases and the J gene end by 9 bases; junction bases not matched to a gene: 13. Germline-derived CDR1 and CDR2 are MNHEY and SVGAGI. The TCR comes from a female donor with multiple sclerosis, enrolled in a pregnancy study. Sequences were derived from CD4+ T cells from peripheral blood mononuclear cells, sampled in the second trimester of pregnancy. This chain links TRBV6-5 with TRBJ1-6; 7 positions agree with TRBD1. The CDR3 bases are TGTGCCAGCTCCGAGAGGGGGCCTCGAAGTTCACCCCTCCACTTT. It translates to CASSERGPRSSPLHF.